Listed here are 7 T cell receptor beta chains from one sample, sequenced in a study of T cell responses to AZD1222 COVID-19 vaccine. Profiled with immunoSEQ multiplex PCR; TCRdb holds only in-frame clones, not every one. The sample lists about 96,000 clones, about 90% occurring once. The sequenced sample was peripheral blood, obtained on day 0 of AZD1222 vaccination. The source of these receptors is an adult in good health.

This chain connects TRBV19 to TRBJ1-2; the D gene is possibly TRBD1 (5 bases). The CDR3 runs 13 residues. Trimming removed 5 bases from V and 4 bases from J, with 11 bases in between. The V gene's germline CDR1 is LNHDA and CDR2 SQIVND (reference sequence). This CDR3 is CASSAGTPYGYTF. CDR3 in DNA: TGTGCCAGTAGTGCCGGGACCCCCTATGGCTACACCTTC.

CDR3 sequence (DNA): TGTGCCAGCAGTTCTGACAGCTCCTACGAGCAGTACTTC. As protein: CASSSDSSYEQYF. The chain is built from TRBV11-1 and TRBJ2-7, with D possibly being TRBD1 (5 bases). Germline V gene lookup returns CDR1 SGHAT and CDR2 FQDESV (reference sequence). This CDR3 spans 13 amino acids. Deletions cut 6 bases from V and 0 bases from J, with 9 bases between. Using reference TRBV11-1 and TRBJ2-7 for the parts outside the CDR3, the full variable domain is EAEVAQSPRYKITEKSQAVAFWCDPISGHATLYWYRQILGQGPELLVQFQDESVVDDSQLPKDRFSAERLKGVDSTLKIQPAELGDSAMYLCASSSDSSYEQYFGPGTRLTVT.

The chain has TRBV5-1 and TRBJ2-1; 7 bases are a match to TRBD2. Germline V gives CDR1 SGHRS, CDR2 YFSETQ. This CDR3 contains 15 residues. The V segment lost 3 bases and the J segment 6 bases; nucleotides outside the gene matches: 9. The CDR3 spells CASSSPLTGGNEQFF. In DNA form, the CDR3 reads TGCGCCAGCAGCTCGCCCCTGACGGGAGGCAATGAGCAGTTCTTC.

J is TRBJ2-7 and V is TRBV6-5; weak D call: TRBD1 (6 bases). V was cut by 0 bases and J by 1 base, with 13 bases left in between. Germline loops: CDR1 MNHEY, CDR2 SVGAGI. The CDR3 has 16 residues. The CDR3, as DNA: TGTGCCAGCAGTTACTCTCTGACAGGATCATCCTACGAGCAGTACTTC. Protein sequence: CASSYSLTGSSYEQYF.

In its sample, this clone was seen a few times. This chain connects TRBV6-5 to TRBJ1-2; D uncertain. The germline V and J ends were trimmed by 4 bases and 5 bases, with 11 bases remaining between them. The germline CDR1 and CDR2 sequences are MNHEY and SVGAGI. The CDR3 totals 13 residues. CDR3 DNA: TGTGCCAGCAGTTCGACCGACGGTTATGGCTACACCTTC. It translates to CASSSTDGYGYTF.

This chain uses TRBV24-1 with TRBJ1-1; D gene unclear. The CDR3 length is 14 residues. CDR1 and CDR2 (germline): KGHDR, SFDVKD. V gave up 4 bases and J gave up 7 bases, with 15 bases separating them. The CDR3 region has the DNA TGTGCCACCAGTGAGAAGAGGACGGAATATGAAGCTTTCTTT. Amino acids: CATSEKRTEYEAFF.

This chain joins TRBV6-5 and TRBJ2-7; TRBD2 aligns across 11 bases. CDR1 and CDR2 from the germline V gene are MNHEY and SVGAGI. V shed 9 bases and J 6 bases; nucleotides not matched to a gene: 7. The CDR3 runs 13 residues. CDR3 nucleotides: TGTGCCAGTCTGGGACTAGCGGTACGCGAGCAGTACTTC. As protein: CASLGLAVREQYF.